This T cell receptor (beta chain) was observed in a study of regulatory T cells in long-lasting Graves disease. The time point is: persistent/refractory GD, antithyroid drugs over 5 years with positive TRAb. RNA isolated from PBMCs was used to make the TCR library. Graves' disease diagnosis relied on American Thyroid Association guidelines. CDR3 regions were amplified by Arm-PCR using iRepertoire HTBI primers to build TCR beta libraries. MiXCR, applied by TCRdb to the multiplex PCR reads, yields one record per CDR3 protein. The table lists about 400,000 distinct CDR3 sequences, around 21% of them singletons. In germline, CDR1 is LGHNT, CDR2 FRNRAP. Deletions cut 2 bases from V and 0 bases from J, with 11 bases between. The CDR3 contains 16 residues. In its sample, this clonotype was seen many times.

The sequence was collected from a female donor with Graves disease. The J gene is TRBJ2-4, the V gene TRBV12-5; D is undetermined. The sample in question was peripheral blood mononuclear cells (PBMCs), obtained when the disease was refractory, from a patient treated with antithyroid drugs. In DNA, the CDR3 is TGTGCTAGTGGTTTGTTCGTCGACCTAGCCAAAAACATTCAGTACTTC. Its protein product is CASGLFVDLAKNIQYF. Full variable domain (rest looked up from reference TRBV12-5 and TRBJ2-4): DARVTQTPRHKVTEMGQEVTMRCQPILGHNTVFWYRQTMMQGLELLAYFRNRAPLDDSGMPKDRFSAEMPDATLATLKIQPSEPRDSAVYFCASGLFVDLAKNIQYFGAGTRLSVL.